The rows below give T cell receptor beta chains drawn from one sample of a study of cytomegalovirus exposure and HLA in healthy donors. The assay was immunoSEQ multiplex PCR, and TCRdb's table has in-frame clones only and misses some. The sample includes about 95,000 clones, 85% of them seen just once. The sample was PBMCs. Source of these receptors: a young man in good health and CMV-seropositive. The CDR3 runs from the conserved cysteine through the conserved F or W. Fields, in order: V gene, J gene, clone size, D gene, CDR3 DNA, CDR3 protein. The D gene is left open where the match is weak. Clone size is not always given. Where it is, it says once, few, many or a class for expanded clones.

>TRBV5-4|TRBJ1-2|NA|NA
TGTGCCAGCAGCTTGGCCCGGGAGAACTATGGCTACACCTTC
CASSLARENYGYTF
>TRBV28|TRBJ1-1|NA|TRBD1
TGTGCCAGCAGTCCCCGACAGGGGGGAAACACTGAAGCTTTCTTT
CASSPRQGGNTEAFF
>TRBV7-2|TRBJ1-2|NA|TRBD1
TGTGCCAGCAGCTTAGGGGTTGCAGGGGGAGGCGGCTACACCTTC
CASSLGVAGGGGYTF
>TRBV10-1|TRBJ2-7|NA|TRBD1
TGCGCCAGCAGTGAGGATAACACAGGGGGCCGACAGTACTTC
CASSEDNTGGRQYF
>TRBV30|TRBJ1-3|NA|NA
TGTGCCTGGTCTCGTGCGCGCTCTGGAAACACCATATATTTT
CAWSRARSGNTIYF
>TRBV2|TRBJ2-3|NA|TRBD2
TGTGCCAGCACCTTCCGGAGGGGGACTAGCGGGAGTTCTACAGATACGCAGTATTTT
CASTFRRGTSGSSTDTQYF
>TRBV7-9|TRBJ1-1|NA|TRBD1
TGTGCCAGCAGGGACAGGGGGGACTACAACACTGAAGCTTTCTTT
CASRDRGDYNTEAFF
>TRBV7-9|TRBJ2-3|NA|NA
TGTGCCAGCAGCTTCCATAGCGCAGATACGCAGTATTTT
CASSFHSADTQYF
>TRBV19|TRBJ1-1|NA|NA
TGTGCCAGTAAAACAGGGTCAATGAACACTGAAGCTTTCTTT
CASKTGSMNTEAFF
>TRBV30|TRBJ1-4|NA|NA
TGTGCCTGGAGTGTGGGTTCCGGGGGGGAAAAACTGTTTTTT
CAWSVGSGGEKLFF
>TRBV14|TRBJ2-7|NA|NA
TGTGCCAGCAGCCAAGATTTAACAGGACAATCCTACGAGCAGTACTTC
CASSQDLTGQSYEQYF
>TRBV5-1|TRBJ1-5|NA|NA
TGCGCCAGCTCGGAGGGGTCTTACAATCAGCCCCAGCATTTT
CASSEGSYNQPQHF
>TRBV11-2|TRBJ2-5|NA|TRBD1
TGTGCCAGCAGCCAGCCTGTGGGACAGAGGTACCAAGAGACCCAGTACTTC
CASSQPVGQRYQETQYF
>TRBV19|TRBJ2-3|NA|NA
TGTGCCAGTAGTATAGGAGGAAGCACAGATACGCAGTATTTT
CASSIGGSTDTQYF
>TRBV7-9|TRBJ2-1|NA|NA
TGTGCCAGCAGCTTAGATGGCACCTACAATGAGCAGTTCTTC
CASSLDGTYNEQFF
>TRBV13|TRBJ2-2|NA|TRBD2
TGTGCCAGCAGCTACCGACTAGCGGGAGACACCGGGGAGCTGTTTTTT
CASSYRLAGDTGELFF
>TRBV5-1|TRBJ2-1|NA|NA
TGCGCCAGCAGCTGGGCCGGAAAAACCTATCAGCAGTTCTTC
CASSWAGKTYQQFF
>TRBV6-4|TRBJ1-5|NA|NA
TGTGCCAGCAGTGAGAGGATTAATGCCCATCAGCCCCAGCATTTT
CASSERINAHQPQHF
>TRBV19|TRBJ1-5|NA|NA
TGTGCCAGTAGTCCCCCCCGACGGGTAAATCAGCCCCAGCATTTT
CASSPPRRVNQPQHF
>TRBV4-1|TRBJ2-2|NA|NA
TGCGCCAGCAGCCAAGAGGCTAGACACACCGGGGAGCTGTTTTTT
CASSQEARHTGELFF
>TRBV28|TRBJ1-2|NA|NA
TGTGCCAGCAGCTCCTATGGCTACACCTTC
CASSSYGYTF
>TRBV7-9|TRBJ1-1|NA|TRBD1
TGTGCCAGCAGCTTACCTGAGGGGACAGGGCCTGGACGGGGAGCTTTCTTT
CASSLPEGTGPGRGAFF
>TRBV2|TRBJ2-2|NA|NA
TGTGCCAGCCAGAGACAGACGAACACCGGGGAGCTGTTTTTT
CASQRQTNTGELFF
>TRBV20-1|TRBJ2-1|NA|NA
TGCAGTGCTAGGATGAGCAATGAGCAGTTCTTC
CSARMSNEQFF
>TRBV7-9|TRBJ2-1|few|TRBD2
TGTGCCAGCAGCTTAATGAGGCTAGCGGGTAATGAGCAGTTCTTC
CASSLMRLAGNEQFF
>TRBV6-5|TRBJ2-3|NA|NA
TGTGCCAGCAGCAATAGCCGACAGTCAGATACGCAGTATTTT
CASSNSRQSDTQYF
>TRBV10-3|TRBJ2-7|NA|NA
TGTGCCATCAGTGAGGTCAGTACCTACGAGCAGTACTTC
CAISEVSTYEQYF
>TRBV29-1|TRBJ2-7|NA|TRBD2
TGCAGCGTTGAACTAGCTAGCGGGCCGACTTACGAGCAGTACTTC
CSVELASGPTYEQYF
>TRBV28|TRBJ2-3|NA|NA
TGTGCCAGCAGTTCATCGCGGGGGCCCTCAGATACGCAGTATTTT
CASSSSRGPSDTQYF
>TRBV7-3|TRBJ2-1|NA|TRBD2
TGTGCCAGCAGCTTAAGCGGGAGTTTTACAAATGAGCAGTTCTTC
CASSLSGSFTNEQFF
>TRBV5-1|TRBJ2-1|NA|NA
TGCGCCAGCAGCTTGTCTAGCGACTATGAGCAGTTCTTC
CASSLSSDYEQFF
>TRBV9|TRBJ1-1|NA|TRBD1
TGTGCCAGCAGCGAGACAGGGAGGAACACTGAAGCTTTCTTT
CASSETGRNTEAFF
>TRBV7-7|TRBJ1-1|NA|NA
TGTGCCAGCAGCCTGAGGGTAACTGAAGCTTTCTTT
CASSLRVTEAFF
>TRBV5-1|TRBJ2-1|NA|NA
TGCGCCAGCAGCTCAGGGGACTACAATGAGCAGTTCTTC
CASSSGDYNEQFF
>TRBV4-1|TRBJ2-2|NA|NA
TGCGCCAGCAGCTTTGGAGGGAGCACCGGGGAGCTGTTTTTT
CASSFGGSTGELFF
>TRBV2|TRBJ2-2|once|TRBD2
TGTGCCAGCAGACGCGGGAGTGTCACCGGGGAGCTGTTTTTT
CASRRGSVTGELFF
>TRBV5-1|TRBJ2-5|NA|TRBD1
TGCGCCAGCAGCTTGGTCGTAGGGGGCCGCGAGACCCAGTACTTC
CASSLVVGGRETQYF
>TRBV27|TRBJ2-7|NA|TRBD2
TGTGCCAGCAGTTTAAAGGGAAGCGGGAGTGTGGGCGAGCAGTACTTC
CASSLKGSGSVGEQYF
>TRBV14|TRBJ1-2|NA|TRBD1
TGTGCCAGCAGCCAGGTGGGACAGGGCCCCTATTATGGCTACACCTTC
CASSQVGQGPYYGYTF
>TRBV4-2|TRBJ1-4|NA|NA
TGTGCCAGCAGCCAAGATCGGAGGGAAGGAAAACTGTTTTTT
CASSQDRREGKLFF
>TRBV6-1|TRBJ1-1|NA|NA
TGTGCCAGCAGTGAAGACACAGAAGGTAGAGAAGCTTTCTTT
CASSEDTEGREAFF
>TRBV7-3|TRBJ2-2|NA|TRBD1
TGTGCCAGCAGCCCGACAGGGCTGTCCGGGGGGGAGCTGTTTTTT
CASSPTGLSGGELFF
>TRBV6-1|TRBJ2-2|NA|TRBD1
TGTGCCAGCAGATCAGGACAGGGGGACACCGGGGAGCTGTTTTTT
CASRSGQGDTGELFF
>TRBV27|TRBJ1-2|NA|TRBD1
TGTGCCAGCAGTTTCCAGGGGGCTGGCTATGGCTACACCTTC
CASSFQGAGYGYTF
>TRBV28|TRBJ2-7|NA|TRBD1
TGTGCCAGCAGTTTAAGAGGGACAGCTCTTTACGAGCAGTACTTC
CASSLRGTALYEQYF
>TRBV5-6|TRBJ2-3|NA|TRBD2
TGTGCCAGCAGCTTGGTCGCGGGAGCTACAGATACGCAGTATTTT
CASSLVAGATDTQYF
>TRBV19|TRBJ1-1|once|NA
TGTGCCAGTAGTCTAGGGAGCACTGAAGCTTTCTTT
CASSLGSTEAFF
>TRBV10-2|TRBJ2-3|NA|NA
TGCGCCAGCAAGGGACTGGGCACAGATACGCAGTATTTT
CASKGLGTDTQYF
>TRBV11-2|TRBJ2-2|NA|TRBD2
TGTGCCAGCAGCTTAGCCCCCGGACTAGCTGAGAACACCGGGGAGCTGTTTTTT
CASSLAPGLAENTGELFF
>TRBV10-1|TRBJ1-1|NA|NA
TGCGCCAGCAGTCCACTCAGGGACACTGAAGCTTTCTTT
CASSPLRDTEAFF
>TRBV28|TRBJ1-2|NA|TRBD1
TGTGCCAGCAGCTGGACAGGGTCTAACTATGGCTACACCTTC
CASSWTGSNYGYTF